The 6 T cell receptor beta chains in this list originate from one sample, sequenced in a study of cytomegalovirus exposure and HLA in healthy donors. This PCR relied on a set of 60 Vbeta primers and 13 Jbeta primers. Data came from immunoSEQ multiplex PCR; TCRdb stores just in-frame clones and leaves some out. The profile shows 150,000 to 200,000 clones, 70% to 80% of them singletons. Sequences were obtained from PBMCs. All receptors derive from a woman between 50 and 59 years old in good health and CMV-seronegative.

The gene calls are TRBV19 and TRBJ2-7, with 7 bases fitting TRBD1. Germline CDR1 is LNHDA and CDR2 is SQIVND (reference sequence). With V trimmed by 5 bases and J by 0 bases, 7 bases remained unmatched. The CDR3 runs to 15 residues. CDR3 bases: TGTGCCAGTAGTCGCACGGGACAGAGCTCCTACGAGCAGTACTTC. This sequence encodes CASSRTGQSSYEQYF.

This clone turned up a few times. The CDR3 here is CASSQDSSGVYEQYF. CDR3 nucleotides: TGCGCCAGCAGCCAAGACTCTAGCGGGGTGTACGAGCAGTACTTC. The chain uses TRBV4-1 and TRBJ2-7, with 9 bases that match TRBD2. CDR1 and CDR2 (germline): MGHRA, YSYEKL. The CDR3 spans 15 residues. Trimming took 0 bases from V and 4 from J; bases not matched to a gene: 4.

The CDR3 region is CASSLNPPSVNEQFF. DNA for the CDR3: TGTGCCAGCAGTTTAAACCCCCCCAGCGTAAATGAGCAGTTCTTC. The gene calls are TRBV27 and TRBJ2-1, with D unclear. Germline-derived CDR1 and CDR2 are MNHEY and SMNVEV (reference sequence). V gave up 2 bases and J gave up 7 bases, with 15 bases separating them. CDR3 length equals 15 residues.

This clone was found once. A read error may account for a junction end that differs from germline. The gene calls are TRBV7-9 and TRBJ2-7; tentative D call: TRBD2 (6 bases). The V gene's germline CDR1 is SEHNR and CDR2 FQNEAQ (reference sequence). This CDR3 is 12 amino acids long. CDR3 in amino acids: CSSSTGVYEQYF. In DNA form, the CDR3 reads TGTTCCAGCTCCACGGGGGTTTACGAGCAGTACTTC.

With respect to this clone: The junction departs from the called germline gene at one end, perhaps through a read error. The V gene is TRBV7-9, the J gene TRBJ2-5; 9 nucleotides agree with TRBD1. The CDR3 length is 15 residues. Germline values: CDR1 SEHNR, CDR2 FQNEAQ (reference sequence). The CDR3 reads CSSSADRGGGGTQYF. CDR3 nucleotide sequence: TGTTCCAGCAGCGCGGACAGGGGAGGAGGAGGGACCCAGTACTTC. Filled out from reference TRBV7-9 and TRBJ2-5, the complete variable domain reads DTGVSQNPRHKITKRGQNVTFRCDPISEHNRLYWYRQTLGQGPEFLTYFQNEAQLEKSRLLSDRFSAERPKGSFSTLEIQRTEQGDSAMYLCSSSADRGGGGTQYFGPGTRLLVL.

The chain links TRBV6-1 to TRBJ1-5; the D is unclear. The CDR3 totals 14 residues. The germline V and J ends were trimmed by 8 bases and 3 bases, with 14 bases remaining between them. Germline CDR1 is MNHNS and CDR2 is SASEGT. The CDR3 DNA reads as TGTGCCAGCTGGGAGGTCCGAATCAATCAGCCCCAGCATTTT. This sequence encodes CASWEVRINQPQHF.